One sample yielded the 26 T cell receptor beta chains listed below, sequenced in a study of blood T cells in healthy people across ages. Next came a second PCR, run for about 6 to 12 cycles, which used a sample-barcoded 5' primer along with a J-beta primer mix. TCRdb re-derived calls from the 5' RACE reads in MiXCR, one entry per CDR3 protein. The sample holds over 500,000 distinct CDR3 sequences, roughly a quarter seen once. In addition, the sample was reused for a study of T cells of mothers and their children.

The sequencing sample was made of blood. Receptors were obtained from a boy between 2 and 15 years old in good health.

The V call is TRBV15, the J call TRBJ1-2, with 8 bases fitting TRBD1. V lost 1 base to trimming and J lost 8 bases; unmatched junction nucleotides: 3. The CDR3 is made up of 13 amino acids. CDR1 and CDR2 from the germline V gene are LNHNV and YYDKDF (reference sequence). The DNA of the CDR3 is TGTGCCACCAGCAGAGGGACAGGGCGAGGCTACACCTTC. Translated: CATSRGTGRGYTF.

This clonotype was observed a handful of times. The chain links TRBV18 to TRBJ2-5, with D hard to call. This CDR3 spans 16 amino acids. The V gene's germline CDR1 is KGHSH and CDR2 LQKENI. Deletions cut 3 bases from V and 0 bases from J, with 14 bases between. CDR3 in DNA: TGTGCCAGCTCACCTACCTCGGACCAGTACCAAGAGACCCAGTACTTC. Amino acid sequence: CASSPTSDQYQETQYF.

This clonotype was picked up a small number of times. The chain recombines TRBV20-1 with TRBJ2-3; TRBD2 matches at 9 bases. The CDR3 covers 16 residues. V lost 4 bases, J lost 0 bases, and 8 bases stayed unmatched. Germline lookup yields CDR1 DFQATT and CDR2 SNEGSKA (reference sequence). Written as DNA, the CDR3 is TGCAGTGCTAACAGCGGGGGGAGACCTAGCACAGATACGCAGTATTTT. Protein product: CSANSGGRPSTDTQYF.

This clonotype was counted a few times. The rearrangement uses TRBV3-1 and TRBJ1-2; D possibly corresponds to TRBD1 (5 bases). The CDR3 covers 17 residues. CDR1 LGHDT and CDR2 YNNKEL come from the germline V gene (reference sequence). Trimming removed 4 bases from V and 4 bases from J, with 22 bases in between. CDR3: CASSPRAETEKSYGYTF. CDR3 nucleotides: TGTGCCAGCAGCCCCAGGGCTGAGACAGAGAAATCCTATGGCTACACCTTC.

This clonotype showed up just a few times. This chain joins TRBV28 and TRBJ2-5, with 11 bases matching TRBD2. The J call may be in error: the DNA end matches TRBJ2-7 better. This CDR3 spans 21 amino acids. Looked up from germline, CDR1 is MDHEN and CDR2 is SYDVKM. The CDR3 is CASSLASPKLAGVRFSYEQYF. The CDR3 DNA reads as TGTGCCAGCAGTTTAGCCTCACCCAAACTAGCGGGAGTACGTTTTTCCTACGAGCAGTACTTC.

The chain employs TRBV12-3 or TRBV12-4 and TRBJ1-3; D unresolved. V shed 6 bases and J shed 0 bases, with 9 bases lying between them. The CDR3 spans 14 residues. CDR3 amino acids: CASRPGNSGNTIYF. The CDR3 nucleotides read TGTGCCAGCAGACCGGGGAACTCTGGAAACACCATATATTTT.

In this sample, this clonotype turned up a few times. The chain uses TRBV5-1 and TRBJ1-2, with 9 bases fitting TRBD1. Germline assignment: CDR1 SGHRS and CDR2 YFSETQ. CDR3 length: 16 amino acids. With V trimmed by 2 bases and J by 5 bases, 10 bases remained unmatched. The CDR3 here is CASSFAKGTGSYGYTF. The CDR3 coding sequence is TGCGCCAGCAGCTTTGCTAAAGGGACAGGGTCTTATGGCTACACCTTC.

The CDR3 coding sequence is TGCAGTGCTAGAACCACTAGCGGGGGGGCAGCCGAGCAGTACTTC. Translated, it gives CSARTTSGGAAEQYF. The chain joins TRBV20-1 to TRBJ2-7, with TRBD2 identical over 13 bases. The V gene's germline CDR1 is DFQATT and CDR2 SNEGSKA (reference sequence). The CDR3 contains 15 residues. Unmatched junction bases numbered 7, after V lost 2 bases and J lost 6 bases.

The chain links TRBV13 to TRBJ1-6; TRBD1 matches 7 bases. CDR1 PRHDT and CDR2 FYEKMQ come from the germline V gene (reference sequence). The V and J ends lost 3 bases and 13 bases, in that order; junction bases with no gene match: 9. The CDR3 runs 14 residues. The DNA for the CDR3 is TGTGCCAGCAGCTTTGGGGGACAGAAGATGCCCCTCCACTTT. Its translation: CASSFGGQKMPLHF.

The chain combines TRBV10-3 with TRBJ2-1, with 8 bases fitting TRBD1. Looked up from germline, CDR1 is ENHRY and CDR2 is SYGVKD. With 5 bases clipped from V and 5 bases from J, the junction kept 5 bases outside the gene matches. This CDR3 spans 14 amino acids. CDR3 coding DNA: TGTGCCATCAGTCCCGGGACAGGCCACAATGAGCAGTTCTTC. This codes for CAISPGTGHNEQFF.

The chain is built from TRBV9 and TRBJ2-5; weak D call: TRBD2 (5 bases). With the DNA end fitting TRBJ2-1 better, the J assignment may be wrong. Germline values: CDR1 SGDLS, CDR2 YYNGEE. CDR3 size: 14 residues. CDR3 in amino acids: CASSVAGRNNEQFF. CDR3 nucleotide sequence: TGTGCCAGCAGCGTAGCGGGGAGAAACAATGAGCAGTTCTTC.

J is TRBJ2-6 and V is TRBV28, with D tentatively TRBD1 (5 bases). From germline, CDR1 is MDHEN and CDR2 SYDVKM. The length of the CDR3 is 15 residues. V lost 5 bases and J 0 bases, leaving 8 bases between the germline ends. The CDR3 loop reads CASSGAYSGANVLTF. In nucleotides, the CDR3 is TGTGCCAGCAGTGGGGCGTACTCTGGGGCCAACGTCCTGACTTTC.

J is TRBJ2-5 and V is TRBV7-2; 12 nucleotides line up with TRBD2. Germline CDR1 reads SGHTA; CDR2 reads FQGNSA. V lost 10 bases and J lost 5; bases outside the gene matches: 5. This CDR3 is built from 13 residues. The CDR3 nucleotides are TGTGCCACTTCTAGCGGGGGGGAGGAGACCCAGTACTTC. Translated: CATSSGGEETQYF.

CDR3 in DNA: TGCGCCAGCAGCTTGGCCGAGGGATTAAGCTCCTACGAGCAGTACTTC. Protein product: CASSLAEGLSSYEQYF. The chain couples TRBV5-1 to TRBJ2-7; D may be TRBD2 (5 bases). Trimming removed 0 bases at V and 0 bases at J, with 13 bases between. This CDR3 is 16 amino acids long. The V gene's germline CDR1 is SGHRS and CDR2 YFSETQ.

This clonotype turned up a few times. The rearrangement uses TRBV7-3 and TRBJ2-5; 13 bases are shared with TRBD2. CDR1 SGHTA and CDR2 FQGTGA come from the germline V gene. CDR3 length: 15 amino acids. V shed 5 bases, J shed 7 bases, and the junction held 7 bases outside the gene matches. The CDR3 sequence: CASSPRLAGGPTQYF. DNA for the CDR3: TGTGCCAGCAGCCCCCGACTAGCGGGGGGCCCGACCCAGTACTTC. The whole variable domain, filled in from reference TRBV7-3 and TRBJ2-5, reads GAGVSQTPSNKVTEKGKYVELRCDPISGHTALYWYRQSLGQGPEFLIYFQGTGAADDSGLPNDRFFAVRPEGSVSTLKIQRTERGDSAVYLCASSPRLAGGPTQYFGPGTRLLVL.

This chain uses TRBV20-1 with TRBJ2-7; D gene unclear. Germline loops: CDR1 DFQATT, CDR2 SNEGSKA (reference sequence). The CDR3 consists of 12 residues. Trimming took 3 bases from V and 6 from J, leaving 12 bases between them. CDR3 sequence (DNA): TGCAGTGCTAGGCTTGGACGGCGCGAGCAGTACTTC. This translates into CSARLGRREQYF.

This clonotype appeared a few times. This sequence joins TRBV6-2 or TRBV6-3 and TRBJ2-5; 12 bases are shared with TRBD2. The CDR3 length is 14 residues. The J segment lost 5 bases and the V segment lost 6 bases, leaving 4 bases of the junction unmatched. Germline values: CDR1 MNHEY, CDR2 SVGEGT. The CDR3: CASRPGTSGETQYF. The CDR3 DNA follows: TGTGCCAGCAGGCCTGGGACTAGCGGGGAGACCCAGTACTTC.

Only a few counts were recorded for this clonotype. The chain uses TRBV4-3 and TRBJ1-5, with 7 nucleotides matching TRBD1. Looked up from germline, CDR1 is LGHNA and CDR2 is YSLEER. J was trimmed by 5 bases and V by 3 bases; bases with no gene match: 7. The CDR3 runs 15 residues. The CDR3 DNA reads as TGCGCCAGCAGCCAGGATACAGGGGTGGATCAGCCCCAGCATTTT. Translating gives CASSQDTGVDQPQHF.

In its sample, this clonotype was seen a few times. CDR3 sequence reads: CASSQVDNQPQHF. In DNA, the CDR3 is TGTGCCAGCAGCCAAGTCGACAATCAGCCCCAGCATTTT. The chain couples TRBV3-1 to TRBJ1-5; D gene uncertain. V was shortened by 1 base and J by 3 bases, with 4 bases between the two germline ends. This CDR3 is built from 13 residues. Germline values: CDR1 LGHDT, CDR2 YNNKEL (reference sequence).

The sample holds a few counts of this clonotype. The chain recombines TRBV10-3 with TRBJ2-3; D remains unclear. Germline assignment: CDR1 ENHRY and CDR2 SYGVKD. V was pared by 2 bases and J by 2 bases, with 8 bases between. The CDR3 has 14 residues. CDR3 residues: CAISETSFTDTQYF. The CDR3 nucleotides read TGTGCCATCAGTGAGACAAGTTTCACAGATACGCAGTATTTT.

The chain carries TRBV24-1 and TRBJ2-1, with D hard to call. V shed 0 bases and J shed 10 bases, with 9 bases lying between them. The CDR3 length is 13 residues. CDR1 KGHDR and CDR2 SFDVKD come from the germline V gene. The CDR3 region is CATSDLYRQEQFF. CDR3 DNA sequence: TGTGCCACCAGTGATTTGTATCGGCAGGAGCAGTTCTTC.

The chain is built from TRBV9 and TRBJ2-7, with 13 bases aligning to TRBD2. The V segment lost 4 bases and the J segment 0 bases; nucleotides outside the gene matches: 4. The CDR3 sequence is 16 residues long. From germline, CDR1 is SGDLS and CDR2 YYNGEE. CDR3 loop: CASSLGLAGASYEQYF. The CDR3 DNA reads as TGTGCCAGCAGCCTTGGACTAGCGGGGGCCTCCTACGAGCAGTACTTC.

This chain connects TRBV3-1 to TRBJ2-6; 8 positions match TRBD2. The V gene's germline CDR1 is LGHDT and CDR2 YNNKEL (reference sequence). The CDR3 extends over 18 amino acids. J lost 1 base, V lost 4 bases, and 9 bases had no gene match. The CDR3 DNA reads as TGTGCCAGCAGCCCGGTCAGCGGGAGTCTATCTGGGGCCAACGTCCTGACTTTC. Amino acid sequence: CASSPVSGSLSGANVLTF.

Only a few counts were recorded for this clonotype. V is TRBV12-3 or TRBV12-4 and J is TRBJ2-5; D remains ambiguous. The CDR3 covers 16 residues. Trimming pared 6 bases from V and 1 base from J, leaving 18 bases between. CDR3 residues: CASRVAGAAVQETQYF. CDR3 nucleotides: TGTGCCAGCAGAGTGGCCGGAGCAGCAGTCCAAGAGACCCAGTACTTC.

This chain links TRBV9 with TRBJ2-7, with D tentatively TRBD1 or TRBD2 (5 bases each). CDR1 and CDR2 (germline): SGDLS, YYNGEE. This CDR3 spans 17 amino acids. V gave up 3 bases and J gave up 3 bases, with 22 bases separating them. In DNA, the CDR3 is TGTGCCAGCAGCGCCAGGGATATCCCGGGACCATACTACGAGCAGTACTTC. Amino acids: CASSARDIPGPYYEQYF.

This clonotype was counted a few times. The chain recombines TRBV12-3 or TRBV12-4 with TRBJ2-7, with D possibly TRBD2 on 7 matching bases. Trimming left V 0 bases short and J 7 bases short, with 10 bases between. This CDR3 is 13 amino acids long. The CDR3 spells CASSLAGGPEQYF. The CDR3 nucleotides are TGTGCCAGCAGTTTAGCGGGGGGGCCAGAGCAGTACTTC.